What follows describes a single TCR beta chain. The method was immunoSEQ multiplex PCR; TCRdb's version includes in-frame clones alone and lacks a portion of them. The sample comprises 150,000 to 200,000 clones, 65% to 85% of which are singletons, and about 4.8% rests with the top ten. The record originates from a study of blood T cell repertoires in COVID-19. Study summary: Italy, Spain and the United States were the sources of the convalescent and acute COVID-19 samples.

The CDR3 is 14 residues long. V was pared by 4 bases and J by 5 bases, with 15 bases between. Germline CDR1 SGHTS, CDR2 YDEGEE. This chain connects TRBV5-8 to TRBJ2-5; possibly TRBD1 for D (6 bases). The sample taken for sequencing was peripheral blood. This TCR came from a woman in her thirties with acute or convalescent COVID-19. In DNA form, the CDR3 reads TGTGCCAGCAGCCTTACCCGGGACACGGAGACCCAGTACTTC. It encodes CASSLTRDTETQYF.